One sample yielded the 8 T cell receptor beta chains listed below, sequenced in a study of tissue T cells after allogeneic stem cell transplantation. The time point was: mouse harvest day 7 after allogeneic transplant. The graft held 10^6 splenic CD5+ T cells and 10^7 T-cell-depleted bone marrow cells. Method: immunoSEQ multiplex PCR; TCRdb's copy keeps in-frame clones and lacks some. The profile covers 2,400 or so clones, with around 48% appearing a single time and under 35% taken by the ten largest. Sequencing was done on a sample of spleen. The receptors stem from a female BALB/c mouse given C57BL/6 T cells with graft-versus-host disease after an allogeneic hematopoietic cell transplant.

Turning to this clone: The gene symbols are mouse symbols. The CDR3 goes on 1 residue after the read ends, and that part is filled in from the germline J gene. The rearrangement uses TRBV26 and TRBJ2-7; TRBD2 aligns across 13 bases. Trimming at V came to 6 bases and at J to 7 bases, leaving 3 bases not matched to a gene. This CDR3 is 13 amino acids long. The germline V gene encodes CDR1 KGHPV and CDR2 FQNQEV (reference sequence). The part of the CDR3 DNA that was read is TGTGCCAGCAGCGGGGACTGGGGGGGAGAACAGTAC. Translated, it gives CASSGDWGGEQY. The full CDR3 protein reads CASSGDWGGEQYF.

Concerning this clone itself: The germline and genes are mouse ones. The CDR3 goes on 1 residue after the read ends, and that part is filled in from the germline J gene. The chain links TRBV23 to TRBJ2-5; TRBD2, the table's D call, lacks a check against the DNA. This CDR3 contains 15 residues. CDR1 is KGHTA, CDR2 FQNQQP, per germline. The CDR3 is CSSSWDWGPQDTQYF. The part of the CDR3 DNA that was read is TGCTCCAGCAGTTGGGACTGGGGGCCCCAAGACACCCAGTAC. The variable domain in full, with the rest retrieved from reference TRBV23 and TRBJ2-5, is DAAVTQKPRYLIKMKGQEAEMKCIPEKGHTAVFWYQQKQSKELKFLIYFQNQQPLDQIDMVKERFSAVCPSSSLCSLGIRTCEAEDSALYLCSSSWDWGPQDTQYFGPGTRLLVL.

Concerning this clone itself: Mouse gene names apply. The CDR3 loop is CASSMNWGGAETLYF. CDR3 DNA (partial): TGTGCCAGCAGTATGAACTGGGGGGGTGCAGAAACGCTGTAT. The chain has TRBV19 and TRBJ2-3; 9 bases agree with TRBD2. The sequence runs out 1 residue before the end of the CDR3; the remainder is reconstructed from the germline J gene. V shed 2 bases and J 1 base; nucleotides not matched to a gene: 2. CDR1 is FNHDT and CDR2 is SITEND in the germline V gene (reference sequence). The CDR3 sequence is 15 residues long.

As for this clone: Germline and genes: mouse. The read stops 1 residue short of the end of the CDR3; the missing end is completed from the germline J gene. This rearrangement joins TRBV12-2 to TRBJ1-6, with a weak D call TRBD1 (6 bases). TRBJ1-6 belongs to the ORF category, with a function that is uncertain. The CDR3 is made up of 14 amino acids. Trimming removed 4 bases at V and 0 bases at J, with 6 bases between. The germline CDR1 and CDR2 sequences are SGHLS and HYDKME. Partial CDR3 DNA: TGTGCCAGCTCACAGGGTTCCTATAATTCGCCCCTCTAC. Translating gives CASSQGSYNSPLY. The CDR3 reads in full as CASSQGSYNSPLYF.

By sample share, this clone is medium-sized. The genes and germline here are from mouse. Read sequence stops 1 residue before the CDR3 end, and the germline J gene provides the missing end. The V gene is TRBV12-2, the J gene TRBJ1-4, with a weak D call TRBD1 (6 bases). Per the germline V gene, CDR1 is SGHLS and CDR2 is HYDKME. Trimming shortened V by 3 bases and J by 2 bases, and 9 bases separated the two germline ends. This CDR3 region has 14 residues. The covered CDR3 bases are TGTGCCAGCTCTTGGGACAAATCCAACGAAAGATTATTT. Translation: CASSWDKSNERLF. The CDR3 in full is CASSWDKSNERLFF.

As concerns this clone: The germline and genes are mouse ones. The read comes to an end 1 residue before the CDR3 does, leaving the germline J gene to fill in the end. The V call is TRBV22, the J call TRBJ1-5. TRBV22 is classified as a pseudogene. The CDR3 is 15 amino acids. Partial CDR3 DNA: TGTGCCAGCAGTTGTAGGGAGGCTCGGCTCCAGGCTCCGCTT. Amino acid sequence: CASSCREARLQAPL. The whole CDR3 sequence is CASSCREARLQAPLF.

A remark on this clone: Mouse names are used for the genes. Different DNA sequences within this sample yield the same CDR3. The sequenced CDR3 bases are TGCACCTGCAGTGCAGATCGGGGGGGGCGGGCTCAAAACACCTTGTAC. It encodes CTCSADRGGRAQNTLY. In full, the CDR3 is CTCSADRGGRAQNTLYF. This chain connects TRBV1 to TRBJ2-4, with 8 bases lining up with TRBD2. The read halts 1 residue ahead of the CDR3 end, with the missing end drawn from the germline J gene. CDR3 length: 17 amino acids. Germline CDR1 is NSQYPW and CDR2 is LRSPGD (reference sequence). After removal of 0 bases from V and 2 bases from J, the junction contained 7 bases not matched to a gene.

This clone was seen a handful of times. The gene names here belong to mouse. The read ends 1 residue shy of where the CDR3 ends; the end is completed using the germline J gene. The chain carries TRBV2 and TRBJ2-5, with unresolved D. With 0 bases removed from V and 0 bases from J, the gap between germline ends came to 4 bases. CDR3 length: 14 residues. From germline, CDR1 is LGHNA and CDR2 YSYQKL. The CDR3 sequence is CASSQEGNQDTQYF. CDR3 DNA (partial): TGTGCCAGCAGCCAAGAAGGGAACCAAGACACCCAGTAC.